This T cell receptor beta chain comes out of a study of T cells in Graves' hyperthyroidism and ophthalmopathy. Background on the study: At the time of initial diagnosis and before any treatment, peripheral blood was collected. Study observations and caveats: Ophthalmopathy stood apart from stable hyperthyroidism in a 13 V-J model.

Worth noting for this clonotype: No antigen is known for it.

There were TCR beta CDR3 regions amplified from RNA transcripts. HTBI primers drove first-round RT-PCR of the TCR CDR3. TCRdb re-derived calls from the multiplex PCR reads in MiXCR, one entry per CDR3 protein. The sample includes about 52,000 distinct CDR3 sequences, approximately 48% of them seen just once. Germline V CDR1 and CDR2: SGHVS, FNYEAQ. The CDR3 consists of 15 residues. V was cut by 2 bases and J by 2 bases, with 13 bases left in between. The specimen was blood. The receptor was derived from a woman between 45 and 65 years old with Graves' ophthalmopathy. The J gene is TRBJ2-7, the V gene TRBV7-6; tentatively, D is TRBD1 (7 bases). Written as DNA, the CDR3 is TGTGCCAGCAGCTTAAGGGCAGGGGGGCCCTACGAGCAGTACTTC. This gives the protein CASSLRAGGPYEQYF.